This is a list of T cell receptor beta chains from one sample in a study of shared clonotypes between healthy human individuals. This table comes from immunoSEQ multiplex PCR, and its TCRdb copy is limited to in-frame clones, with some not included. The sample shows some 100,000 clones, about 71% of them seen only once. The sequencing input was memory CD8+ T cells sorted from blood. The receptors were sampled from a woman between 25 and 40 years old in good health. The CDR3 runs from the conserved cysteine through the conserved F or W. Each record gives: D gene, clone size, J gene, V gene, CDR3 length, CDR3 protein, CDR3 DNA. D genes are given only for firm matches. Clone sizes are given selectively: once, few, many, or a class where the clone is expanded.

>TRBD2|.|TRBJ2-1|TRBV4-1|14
CASGQAGGRDEQFF
TGCGCCAGCGGACAAGCGGGGGGACGAGATGAGCAGTTCTTC
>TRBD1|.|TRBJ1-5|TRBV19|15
CASSPDRSNNQPQHF
TGTGCCAGTAGCCCGGACAGGTCGAATAATCAGCCCCAGCATTTT
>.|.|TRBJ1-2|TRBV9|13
CASSVGGIGGYTF
TGTGCCAGCAGCGTAGGGGGGATTGGTGGCTACACCTTC
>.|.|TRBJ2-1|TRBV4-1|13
CASSQLVRNEQFF
TGCGCCAGCAGCCAACTAGTTCGGAATGAGCAGTTCTTC
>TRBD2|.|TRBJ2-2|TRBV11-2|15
CASSLALAGSGELFF
TGTGCCAGCAGCTTGGCACTAGCGGGCTCCGGGGAGCTGTTTTTT
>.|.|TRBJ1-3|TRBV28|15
CASSTRHLSGNTIYF
TGTGCCAGCAGTACCCGACACTTATCTGGAAACACCATATATTTT
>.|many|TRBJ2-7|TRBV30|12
CAWRLSVYEQYF
TGTGCCTGGCGCCTAAGCGTCTACGAGCAGTACTTC
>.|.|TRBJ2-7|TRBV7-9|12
CASSLEGREQYF
TGTGCCAGCAGCCTGGAAGGGAGAGAGCAGTACTTC
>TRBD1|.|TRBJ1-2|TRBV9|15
CASSVGTGDNYGYTF
TGTGCCAGCAGCGTAGGGACAGGAGATAACTATGGCTACACCTTC
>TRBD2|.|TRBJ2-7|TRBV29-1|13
CSGVSGSSYEQYF
TGCAGCGGTGTGAGCGGGAGCTCCTACGAGCAGTACTTC
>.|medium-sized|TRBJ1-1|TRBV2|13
CASTGGAVPEAFF
TGTGCCAGCACGGGGGGCGCAGTCCCTGAAGCTTTCTTT
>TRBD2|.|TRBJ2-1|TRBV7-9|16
CASSPRGGSAYNEQFF
TGTGCCAGCAGCCCCCGGGGGGGAAGCGCCTACAATGAGCAGTTCTTC
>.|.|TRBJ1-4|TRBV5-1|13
CASSLLGYEKLFF
TGCGCCAGCAGCTTGCTAGGGTATGAAAAACTGTTTTTT
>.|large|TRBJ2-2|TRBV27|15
CASSPRGGGTGELFF
TGTGCCAGCAGCCCGAGGGGGGGCGGCACCGGGGAGCTGTTTTTT
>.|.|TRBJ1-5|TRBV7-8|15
CASSSLQGPNQPQHF
TGTGCCAGCAGCTCGTTACAGGGTCCCAATCAGCCCCAGCATTTT